The 30 T cell receptor beta chains presented below share a single source sample, sequenced in a study of low-dose radiotherapy and immunotherapy resistance in tumors. Using a constant-region primer together with a V-primer adapter, TCRs were subjected to roughly 20 PCR cycles of amplification. MiXCR, run by TCRdb on the reads, gives a single entry per CDR3 protein. The repertoire has about 46,000 distinct CDR3 sequences, roughly 10% of them found once; the top ten carry approximately 6.2%. As to time point: before trial treatment. The starting material was PBMCs, obtained before treatment. Every receptor here comes from a female donor with ovarian cancer.

This clonotype was seen many times. The chain combines TRBV5-1 with TRBJ2-1, with TRBD2 matching 10 bases. CDR3 size: 16 residues. With 4 bases clipped from V and 10 bases from J, the junction kept 14 bases outside the gene matches. Germline lookup yields CDR1 SGHRS and CDR2 YFSETQ. The CDR3 spells CASSLSLAGVVGEQFF. The CDR3 nucleotides read TGCGCCAGCAGCCTCTCCCTAGCGGGAGTGGTGGGAGAGCAGTTCTTC.

The sample holds many counts of this clonotype. The chain links TRBV20-1 to TRBJ1-2, with 8 nucleotides matching TRBD1. The V and J ends lost 3 bases and 3 bases, in that order; junction bases with no gene match: 9. CDR1 and CDR2 (germline): DFQATT, SNEGSKA (reference sequence). The CDR3 sequence is 15 residues long. For the CDR3, the DNA is TGCAGTGCTAGGAGAGGCAGGGGACAGGACTATGGCTACACCTTC. Translating gives CSARRGRGQDYGYTF.

J is TRBJ2-3 and V is TRBV6-1, with D possibly being TRBD2 (6 bases). Germline assignment: CDR1 MNHNS and CDR2 SASEGT. CDR3 length: 16 amino acids. V dropped 1 base and J dropped 0 bases, with 11 bases sitting between them. The CDR3 DNA sequence: TGTGCCAGCAGTGAAGATTTGGCGGGGAGCACAGATACGCAGTATTTT. Translating gives CASSEDLAGSTDTQYF.

This clonotype was seen repeatedly, ten times or more. The V call is TRBV2, the J call TRBJ2-7, with D tentatively TRBD1 (6 bases). CDR1 and CDR2 from the germline V gene are SNHLY and FYNNEI. The CDR3 extends over 16 amino acids. Trimming took off 3 bases at V and 1 base at J, with 16 bases between the two ends. The CDR3 coding sequence is TGTGCCAGCAGTGATCGTGGGGGCGCCATGTCCTACGAGCAGTACTTC. Its translation: CASSDRGGAMSYEQYF.

This clonotype has at least ten counts. This chain links TRBV5-1 with TRBJ2-7, with D tentatively TRBD1 (5 bases). CDR1 SGHRS and CDR2 YFSETQ come from the germline V gene. V lost 1 base to trimming and J lost 3 bases, with 8 bases between them. The CDR3 has 13 amino acids. CDR3 residues: CASSLQGYYEQYF. CDR3 coding DNA: TGCGCCAGCAGCTTGCAGGGATACTACGAGCAGTACTTC.

This clonotype showed up many times. V and J are TRBV6-2 or TRBV6-3 and TRBJ2-1; tentative D call: TRBD2 (5 bases). Trimming shortened V by 8 bases and J by 6 bases, and 14 bases separated the two germline ends. The CDR3 totals 13 residues. CDR1 and CDR2 (germline): MNHEY, SVGEGT. The CDR3 nucleotides read TGTGCCAGCTCTTCGCTAGCCGGCAATGAGCAGTTCTTC. Translated, it gives CASSSLAGNEQFF.

This clonotype occurred many times. This chain connects TRBV2 to TRBJ2-1; TRBD1 aligns across 10 bases. The CDR3 sequence is 15 residues long. V shed 5 bases, J shed 10 bases, and the junction held 11 bases outside the gene matches. Germline lookup yields CDR1 SNHLY and CDR2 FYNNEI. Written as DNA, the CDR3 is TGTGCCAGCAGTTCATTGGGACAGGGGCAGCAGGAGCAGTTCTTC. The encoded protein is CASSSLGQGQQEQFF.

This clonotype was detected only a few times. The rearrangement links TRBV30 to TRBJ2-1; 8 bases align to TRBD2. The CDR3 covers 15 residues. CDR1 GTSNPN and CDR2 SVGIG come from the germline V gene (reference sequence). V was clipped by 4 bases and J by 0 bases; unmatched bases: 5. CDR3 amino acids: CAWNPTSASYNEQFF. DNA for the CDR3: TGTGCCTGGAACCCGACTAGCGCCTCCTACAATGAGCAGTTCTTC.

About this clonotype itself: A far larger clone is a single base away, which makes a read error likely. The V call is TRBV6-5, the J call TRBJ2-1, with 7 bases matching TRBD2. Looked up from germline, CDR1 is MNHEY and CDR2 is SVGAGI. The CDR3 extends over 14 amino acids. V lost 6 bases and J lost 2; bases outside the gene matches: 4. The CDR3 protein is CASRPRGAYNEQFF. CDR3 bases: TGTGCCAGCAGACCCCGGGGGGCCTACAATGAGCAGTTCTTC.

This clonotype was detected many times. The J gene is TRBJ2-3, the V gene TRBV28; no reliable D call. Germline V gene data show CDR1 as MDHEN and CDR2 as SYDVKM. The CDR3 contains 12 residues. V was shortened by 7 bases and J by 6 bases, with 11 bases between the two germline ends. The CDR3, as DNA: TGTGCCAGCAAATCAGGCCCGGATACGCAGTATTTT. This codes for CASKSGPDTQYF.

This clonotype showed up just a few times. The rearrangement uses TRBV2 and TRBJ2-1; 7 nucleotides agree with TRBD2. V was pared by 8 bases and J by 0 bases, with 7 bases of the junction left unmatched. This CDR3 comprises 15 residues. Germline V gives CDR1 SNHLY, CDR2 FYNNEI. As DNA, the CDR3 is TGTGCCAGCCGGGACTACTCCAGCTCCTACAATGAGCAGTTCTTC. It translates to CASRDYSSSYNEQFF.

As for this clonotype: A far larger clone is just one base off, so this is likely a read error. The rearrangement links TRBV9 to TRBJ2-1, with TRBD2 matching over 10 bases. The CDR3 runs to 17 residues. J lost 13 bases, V lost 3 bases, and 19 bases had no gene match. Germline V CDR1 and CDR2: SGDLS, YYNGEE. The CDR3 DNA reads TGTGCCAGCAGCGCGGGCCCTAGCGGGGGCATCCAAGAGACCCAGTTCTTC. Translated, it gives CASSAGPSGGIQETQFF. Filled out from reference TRBV9 and TRBJ2-1, the complete variable domain reads DSGVTQTPKHLITATGQRVTLRCSPRSGDLSVYWYQQSLDQGLQFLIQYYNGEERAKGNILERFSAQQFPDLHSELNLSSLELGDSALYFCASSAGPSGGIQETQFFGPGTRLTVL.

About this clonotype: A read error is the likely source, as a far larger clone sits one nucleotide away. This chain uses TRBV27 with TRBJ2-3; D is unresolved. V lost 2 bases and J 2 bases, leaving 11 bases between the germline ends. The CDR3 contains 15 residues. Germline V gene data show CDR1 as MNHEY and CDR2 as SMNVEV (reference sequence). This CDR3 is CASSLGEGPTDTQYF. CDR3 in DNA: TGTGCCAGCAGTTTAGGGGAAGGACCCACAGATACGCAGTATTTT.

The V and J genes are TRBV25-1 and TRBJ2-3; D is possibly TRBD1 or TRBD2 (6 bases each). Germline values: CDR1 MGHDK, CDR2 SYGVNS. The CDR3 loop spans 14 amino acids. V gave up 8 bases and J gave up 6 bases, with 18 bases separating them. For the CDR3, the DNA is TGTGCCAGCTGTCAAGAGGGGGGTCTGGATACGCAGTATTTT. It encodes CASCQEGGLDTQYF.

At least ten counts were recorded for this clonotype. The J gene is TRBJ2-4, the V gene TRBV6-2 or TRBV6-3; a weak D match, TRBD2 (6 bases). CDR3 size: 13 residues. The V end lost 4 bases, the J end lost 10 bases, and 14 bases lay between the germline ends. CDR1 and CDR2 from the germline V gene are MNHEY and SVGEGT. CDR3 coding DNA: TGTGCCAGCAGTTCGACAGACGGAGGGATTCAGTACTTC. Its translation is CASSSTDGGIQYF.

In this sample, this clonotype turned up many times. The V call is TRBV29-1, the J call TRBJ1-5, with D perhaps matching TRBD1 (5 bases). Trimming removed 5 bases from V and 1 base from J, with 6 bases in between. Germline assignment: CDR1 SQVTM and CDR2 ANQGSEA. The CDR3 extends over 12 amino acids. The CDR3 nucleotides read TGCAGCGTTCGGGACAGCAATCAGCCCCAGCATTTT. Translation: CSVRDSNQPQHF.

This clonotype was seen at least ten times. V usage is TRBV20-1 and J usage is TRBJ1-2, with unresolved D. V was trimmed by 3 bases and J by 0 bases, leaving 14 bases between them. The CDR3 runs to 15 residues. From germline, CDR1 is DFQATT and CDR2 SNEGSKA (reference sequence). This CDR3 reads CSARGNMGTNYGYTF. CDR3 bases: TGCAGTGCTAGGGGGAATATGGGGACTAACTATGGCTACACCTTC.

This clonotype was detected ten times or more. This chain links TRBV29-1 with TRBJ2-3; D is uncertain. CDR1 SQVTM and CDR2 ANQGSEA come from the germline V gene. V shed 4 bases and J shed 2 bases, with 10 bases lying between them. This CDR3 comprises 13 residues. The CDR3: CSVVTAVTDTQYF. In DNA, the CDR3 is TGCAGCGTTGTAACAGCAGTCACAGATACGCAGTATTTT.

This clonotype occurred many times. The chain uses TRBV19 and TRBJ2-7; D is perhaps TRBD1 (6 bases). The V end lost 6 bases, the J end lost 2 bases, and 11 bases lay between the germline ends. There are 13 residues in the CDR3. The germline V gene encodes CDR1 LNHDA and CDR2 SQIVND (reference sequence). In DNA form, the CDR3 reads TGTGCCAGTAGAAGGACAGACACCTACGAGCAGTACTTC. Amino acid sequence: CASRRTDTYEQYF.

Points on this clonotype: One base away lies a much larger clone, so this may be a sequencing read error. The chain combines TRBV20-1 with TRBJ1-1, with 9 bases that match TRBD1. The CDR3 consists of 13 residues. Trimming cost V 6 bases and J 7 bases; bases outside gene matches: 9. Germline CDR1 reads DFQATT; CDR2 reads SNEGSKA (reference sequence). The CDR3 bases are TGCAGTGCGCTGGGACAGGGAGACAATGAAGCTTTCTTT. Amino acids: CSALGQGDNEAFF.

This chain connects TRBV5-1 to TRBJ2-1; the D gene is possibly TRBD1 (6 bases). The CDR3 runs to 14 residues. The germline V and J ends were trimmed by 4 bases and 12 bases, with 20 bases remaining between them. Germline V lookup: CDR1 SGHRS, CDR2 YFSETQ. In DNA form, the CDR3 reads TGCGCCAGCAGCCCTGGTCGGCCAGGGGTTGGGCAGTTCTTC. It specifies CASSPGRPGVGQFF.

This clonotype has just a few counts. The genes are TRBV19 and TRBJ1-1; D perhaps matches TRBD1 (5 bases). CDR1 and CDR2 (germline): LNHDA, SQIVND (reference sequence). V dropped 9 bases and J dropped 10 bases, with 15 bases sitting between them. The CDR3 runs to 11 residues. CDR3 amino acids: CASRDGRGAFF. CDR3 bases: TGTGCCAGCCGGGACGGTCGTGGAGCTTTCTTT.

The table lists this clonotype with many counts. This chain uses TRBV14 with TRBJ1-2; D unresolved. The ends were cut back, 1 base at V and 4 bases at J, with 13 bases in the middle. The germline CDR1 and CDR2 sequences are SGHDN and FVKESK. The length of the CDR3 is 15 residues. The CDR3 is CASSQVAGLFYGYTF. In nucleotides, the CDR3 is TGTGCCAGCAGCCAAGTGGCCGGACTATTCTATGGCTACACCTTC.

This clonotype was detected ten times or more. As DNA, the CDR3 is TGTGCCAGCAGGAGCGGGACCACGAACACCGGGGAGCTGTTTTTT. Protein: CASRSGTTNTGELFF. The chain combines TRBV2 with TRBJ2-2; 7 nucleotides agree with TRBD2. Germline assignment: CDR1 SNHLY and CDR2 FYNNEI. Trimming took 6 bases from V and 0 from J; bases not matched to a gene: 4. The CDR3 has 15 residues.

This clonotype was seen a few times. V usage is TRBV19 and J usage is TRBJ2-7, with a tentative D call TRBD1 (6 bases). Germline CDR1 reads LNHDA; CDR2 reads SQIVND (reference sequence). V was pared by 5 bases and J by 7 bases, with 15 bases between. The CDR3 has 13 residues. The CDR3 nucleotides are TGTGCCAGTAGTGTTGACAGGTCCGGGGAGCAGTACTTC. This encodes CASSVDRSGEQYF. The variable domain in full, completed from reference TRBV19 and TRBJ2-7, reads DGGITQSPKYLFRKEGQNVTLSCEQNLNHDAMYWYRQDPGQGLRLIYYSQIVNDFQKGDIAEGYSVSREKKESFPLTVTSAQKNPTAFYLCASSVDRSGEQYFGPGTRLTVT.

Turning to this clonotype: This likely reflects a read error, since a far larger clone is one base away. The genes are TRBV13 and TRBJ2-1, with a weak D call TRBD2 (7 bases). The ends were cut back, 3 bases at V and 9 bases at J, with 18 bases in the middle. There are 15 residues in the CDR3. Germline CDR1 reads PRHDT; CDR2 reads FYEKMQ (reference sequence). CDR3 amino acids: CASSFRGGAYGEQFF. The CDR3 nucleotides are TGTGCCAGCAGCTTTAGGGGGGGGGCCTATGGTGAGCAGTTCTTC.

This clonotype came up many times. V usage is TRBV5-1 and J usage is TRBJ2-3; D may be TRBD2 (5 bases). CDR1 and CDR2 (germline): SGHRS, YFSETQ. The V and J ends lost 0 bases and 6 bases respectively, with 11 bases between them. The CDR3 has 14 residues. CDR3 region: CASSLAGNGDTQYF. The CDR3, as DNA: TGCGCCAGCAGCTTGGCGGGGAACGGGGATACGCAGTATTTT.

This clonotype came up many times. The J gene is TRBJ2-1, the V gene TRBV30, with D maybe TRBD1 (6 bases). V lost 5 bases and J 0 bases, leaving 8 bases between the germline ends. The CDR3 loop spans 13 amino acids. Germline assignment: CDR1 GTSNPN and CDR2 SVGIG (reference sequence). This chain's CDR3 is CAWGQSSYNEQFF. The DNA for the CDR3 is TGTGCCTGGGGACAGAGCTCCTACAATGAGCAGTTCTTC. Drawing the rest from reference TRBV30 and TRBJ2-1, the complete variable domain is SQTIHQWPATLVQPVGSPLSLECTVEGTSNPNLYWYRQAAGRGLQLLFYSVGIGQISSEVPQNLSASRPQDRQFILSSKKLLLSDSGFYLCAWGQSSYNEQFFGPGTRLTVL.

This clonotype was found many times. V and J are TRBV7-9 and TRBJ1-6; TRBD1 aligns across 9 bases. Per germline, CDR1 SEHNR and CDR2 FQNEAQ (reference sequence). Germline trimming cut 5 bases from V and 9 bases from J; bases unmatched to any gene: 11. The CDR3 runs to 16 residues. In DNA form, the CDR3 reads TGTGCCAGCAGCCCTGTCATGGGACAGGGCGGTTCACCCCTCCACTTT. It yields the protein CASSPVMGQGGSPLHF.

This clonotype was detected ten times or more. V gene TRBV10-2 combines with J gene TRBJ2-3; the D gene is possibly TRBD2 (5 bases). V lost 6 bases to trimming and J lost 6 bases, with 16 bases between them. Germline loops: CDR1 WSHSY, CDR2 SAAADI. This CDR3 spans 14 amino acids. CDR3 DNA sequence: TGCGCCAGCAGGGAGGCGGGTGGCTCGGATACGCAGTATTTT. Encoded protein: CASREAGGSDTQYF.